One sample yielded the 21 T cell receptor beta chains listed below, sequenced in a study of blood T cell repertoires in COVID-19. This table comes from immunoSEQ multiplex PCR, and its TCRdb copy is limited to in-frame clones, with some not included. The table lists 130,000 or so clones, around 84% of them singletons, with over 8% in the top ten. Sequenced: peripheral blood. The receptors were sampled from a woman aged 60-75 years with acute or convalescent COVID-19.

The chain uses TRBV9 and TRBJ2-3, with D possibly being TRBD1 (6 bases). Trimming cost V 7 bases and J 0 bases, with 9 bases left between them. CDR3 length: 13 amino acids. Germline-derived CDR1 and CDR2 are SGDLS and YYNGEE. As DNA, the CDR3 is TGTGCCAGCGGGGGCATTAGCACAGATACGCAGTATTTT. It yields the protein CASGGISTDTQYF.

The chain carries TRBV4-1 and TRBJ2-5, with TRBD2 identical over 8 bases. The length of the CDR3 is 17 residues. CDR1 is MGHRA and CDR2 is YSYEKL in the germline V gene. Trimming took 0 bases from V and 2 from J; bases not matched to a gene: 8. The CDR3 reads CASSQDGRGGLQETQYF. In DNA, the CDR3 is TGCGCCAGCAGCCAAGATGGCCGGGGGGGGCTACAAGAGACCCAGTACTTC.

This chain uses TRBV28 with TRBJ1-2; 7 positions match TRBD1. This CDR3 spans 14 amino acids. J gave up 10 bases and V 4 bases, and 12 bases lay outside the gene matches. CDR1 is MDHEN, CDR2 SYDVKM, per germline. CDR3 in DNA: TGTGCCAGCAGTTCGAACGACAGGGTTCGTGACTACACCTTC. Translated, it gives CASSSNDRVRDYTF.

The chain has TRBV24-1 and TRBJ2-4; 7 nucleotides line up with TRBD1. Looked up from germline, CDR1 is KGHDR and CDR2 is SFDVKD. With V trimmed by 3 bases and J by 4 bases, 2 bases remained unmatched. The CDR3 is 14 amino acids. The CDR3 here is CATSDGQVKNIQYF. Written as DNA, the CDR3 is TGTGCCACCAGTGATGGACAGGTAAAAAACATTCAGTACTTC.

The rearrangement uses TRBV7-2 and TRBJ2-2; D may be TRBD1 (7 bases). Between the trimmed V and J ends, which lost 5 bases and 2 bases, there was a span of 18 bases. The CDR3 loop spans 17 amino acids. Germline V lookup: CDR1 SGHTA, CDR2 FQGNSA. The CDR3 sequence: CASSPIAGQINTGELFF. DNA for the CDR3: TGTGCCAGCAGCCCGATTGCGGGACAGATCAACACCGGGGAGCTGTTTTTT. Variable domain in full (rest from reference TRBV7-2 and TRBJ2-2): GAGVSQSPSNKVTEKGKDVELRCDPISGHTALYWYRQSLGQGLEFLIYFQGNSAPDKSGLPSDRFSAERTGGSVSTLTIQRTQQEDSAVYLCASSPIAGQINTGELFFGEGSRLTVL.

The chain combines TRBV15 with TRBJ2-4; 8 bases are a match to TRBD1. Unmatched junction bases numbered 11, after V lost 0 bases and J lost 4 bases. The CDR3 spans 18 residues. Looked up from germline, CDR1 is LNHNV and CDR2 is YYDKDF (reference sequence). CDR3 amino acids: CATSRDPAGGGRKNIQYF. The DNA for the CDR3 is TGTGCCACCAGCAGAGATCCGGCAGGGGGCGGCAGGAAAAACATTCAGTACTTC.

The V call is TRBV11-2, the J call TRBJ1-1; D gene uncertain. The V and J ends lost 5 bases and 3 bases respectively, with 10 bases between them. Per germline, CDR1 SGHAT and CDR2 FQNNGV. This CDR3 region has 13 residues. CDR3 protein: CASSPRLHTEAFF. CDR3 coding DNA: TGTGCCAGCAGCCCCCGGTTGCACACTGAAGCTTTCTTT.

The rearrangement uses TRBV5-6 and TRBJ1-2; 7 nucleotides match TRBD1. V shed 3 bases and J 2 bases; nucleotides not matched to a gene: 7. The CDR3 sequence is 15 residues long. CDR1 SGHDT and CDR2 YYEEEE come from the germline V gene. Written as DNA, the CDR3 is TGTGCCAGCAGCTACTGGACAGGTGGGAACTATGGCTACACCTTC. Translated, it gives CASSYWTGGNYGYTF.

The chain has TRBV18 and TRBJ1-5, with TRBD1 identical over 7 bases. The CDR3 covers 14 residues. Trimming cost V 6 bases and J 1 base; bases outside gene matches: 3. Germline values: CDR1 KGHSH, CDR2 LQKENI. The DNA for the CDR3 is TGTGCCAGCTCGACAGGGAAGAGCAATCAGCCCCAGCATTTT. Protein: CASSTGKSNQPQHF. Looking up the rest from reference TRBV18 and TRBJ1-5 gives the full variable domain: NAGVMQNPRHLVRRRGQEARLRCSPMKGHSHVYWYRQLPEEGLKFMVYLQKENIIDESGMPKERFSAEFPKEGPSILRIQQVVRGDSAAYFCASSTGKSNQPQHFGDGTRLSIL.

The genes are TRBV9 and TRBJ2-7; TRBD2 aligns across 10 bases. J was trimmed by 7 bases and V by 4 bases; bases with no gene match: 8. The CDR3 contains 14 residues. From germline, CDR1 is SGDLS and CDR2 YYNGEE. The chain's CDR3 is CASSLTSGWEEQYF. Here the CDR3 DNA reads TGTGCCAGCAGCTTGACTAGCGGGTGGGAAGAGCAGTACTTC.

J is TRBJ1-5 and V is TRBV19; D gene uncertain. Germline V gene lookup returns CDR1 LNHDA and CDR2 SQIVND (reference sequence). Deletions cut 9 bases from V and 3 bases from J, with 9 bases between. The CDR3 totals 12 residues. The CDR3 loop reads CASNRVNQPQHF. DNA for the CDR3: TGTGCCAGCAATCGGGTCAATCAGCCCCAGCATTTT.

This clone was counted once. The V call is TRBV24-1, the J call TRBJ2-5; TRBD2 agrees at 7 bases. The length of the CDR3 is 16 residues. V lost 4 bases and J lost 6; bases outside the gene matches: 13. Germline CDR1 reads KGHDR; CDR2 reads SFDVKD. CDR3 nucleotides: TGTGCCACCAGTGAACCCCCGGGGAGGGGCGAGCAGACCCAGTACTTC. It specifies CATSEPPGRGEQTQYF.

This clone was counted only a few times. The chain has TRBV2 and TRBJ1-2; D call uncertain. V lost 3 bases and J lost 4, with 6 bases in between. The CDR3 has 12 residues. The germline gives CDR1 SNHLY, CDR2 FYNNEI. In DNA form, the CDR3 reads TGTGCCAGCAGTGACGAGGGCTATGGCTACACCTTC. Translating it yields CASSDEGYGYTF.

This chain links TRBV6-2 or TRBV6-3 with TRBJ2-4; no clear D. CDR1 is MNHEY and CDR2 is SVGEGT in the germline V gene. The CDR3 is made up of 15 amino acids. V was trimmed by 6 bases and J by 0 bases, leaving 12 bases between them. The CDR3 spells CASSPITLAKNIQYF. CDR3 nucleotides: TGTGCCAGCAGCCCTATTACTTTAGCCAAAAACATTCAGTACTTC.

This clone has more than one count but fewer than ten. The chain employs TRBV7-9 and TRBJ2-1, with D perhaps matching TRBD1 (6 bases). The CDR3 extends over 16 amino acids. Germline V gives CDR1 SEHNR, CDR2 FQNEAQ (reference sequence). V was shortened by 5 bases and J by 2 bases, with 16 bases between the two germline ends. In DNA form, the CDR3 reads TGTGCCAGCAGCACAAACCGGGACAAGCCCTACAATGAGCAGTTCTTC. This translates into CASSTNRDKPYNEQFF.

V gene TRBV7-8 combines with J gene TRBJ2-3; tentative D call: TRBD1 (5 bases). Looked up from germline, CDR1 is SGHVS and CDR2 is FQNEAQ. Trimming pared 3 bases from V and 6 bases from J, leaving 7 bases between. The CDR3 consists of 12 residues. Written as DNA, the CDR3 is TGTGCCAGCAGCTTCTGGGGCGATACGCAGTATTTT. This gives the protein CASSFWGDTQYF. Based on the CDR3 plus reference TRBV7-8 and TRBJ2-3, the full variable domain is GAGVSQSPRYKVAKRGQDVALRCDPISGHVSLFWYQQALGQGPEFLTYFQNEAQLDKSGLPSDRFFAERPEGSVSTLKIQRTQQEDSAVYLCASSFWGDTQYFGPGTRLTVL.

The CDR3 loop is CASRAGTQPFYGYTF. The CDR3 DNA reads as TGTGCCAGTAGGGCGGGAACCCAGCCCTTCTATGGCTACACCTTC. J is TRBJ1-2 and V is TRBV19; D is unclear. The CDR3 contains 15 residues. Germline loops: CDR1 LNHDA, CDR2 SQIVND (reference sequence). Trimming left V 6 bases short and J 4 bases short, with 18 bases between.

The rearrangement links TRBV7-9 to TRBJ2-1; 12 positions agree with TRBD2. The J segment lost 7 bases and the V segment lost 5 bases, leaving 3 bases of the junction unmatched. This CDR3 region has 14 residues. Germline CDR1 reads SEHNR; CDR2 reads FQNEAQ (reference sequence). The CDR3 bases are TGTGCCAGCAGCCCAGGGACTAGCGGGAATGAGCAGTTCTTC. This gives the protein CASSPGTSGNEQFF.

This clone was observed once. The chain links TRBV5-1 to TRBJ2-2, with 8 bases lining up with TRBD1. The germline V gene encodes CDR1 SGHRS and CDR2 YFSETQ. The length of the CDR3 is 16 residues. V shed 0 bases and J 3 bases; nucleotides not matched to a gene: 4. CDR3 in DNA: TGCGCCAGCAGCTTGGGGACAGGGAAGGACACCGGGGAGCTGTTTTTT. Amino acids: CASSLGTGKDTGELFF. The variable domain in full, with the rest retrieved from reference TRBV5-1 and TRBJ2-2, is KAGVTQTPRYLIKTRGQQVTLSCSPISGHRSVSWYQQTPGQGLQFLFEYFSETQRNKGNFPGRFSGRQFSNSRSEMNVSTLELGDSALYLCASSLGTGKDTGELFFGEGSRLTVL.

The V and J genes are TRBV14 and TRBJ2-2; 8 bases fit TRBD1. Germline loops: CDR1 SGHDN, CDR2 FVKESK. V lost 0 bases to trimming and J lost 1 base; unmatched junction nucleotides: 1. The CDR3 loop spans 16 amino acids. For the CDR3, the DNA is TGTGCCAGCAGCCAAGAGACAGGGGTGAACACCGGGGAGCTGTTTTTT. Amino acids: CASSQETGVNTGELFF.

The chain uses TRBV20-1 and TRBJ2-1, with 12 bases that match TRBD1. The CDR3 has 15 amino acids. The germline CDR1 and CDR2 sequences are DFQATT and SNEGSKA (reference sequence). V shed 3 bases and J 8 bases; nucleotides not matched to a gene: 8. Here the CDR3 reads CSASLPGQGAYEQFF. The CDR3 bases are TGCAGTGCTAGTCTCCCGGGACAGGGGGCCTATGAGCAGTTCTTC.